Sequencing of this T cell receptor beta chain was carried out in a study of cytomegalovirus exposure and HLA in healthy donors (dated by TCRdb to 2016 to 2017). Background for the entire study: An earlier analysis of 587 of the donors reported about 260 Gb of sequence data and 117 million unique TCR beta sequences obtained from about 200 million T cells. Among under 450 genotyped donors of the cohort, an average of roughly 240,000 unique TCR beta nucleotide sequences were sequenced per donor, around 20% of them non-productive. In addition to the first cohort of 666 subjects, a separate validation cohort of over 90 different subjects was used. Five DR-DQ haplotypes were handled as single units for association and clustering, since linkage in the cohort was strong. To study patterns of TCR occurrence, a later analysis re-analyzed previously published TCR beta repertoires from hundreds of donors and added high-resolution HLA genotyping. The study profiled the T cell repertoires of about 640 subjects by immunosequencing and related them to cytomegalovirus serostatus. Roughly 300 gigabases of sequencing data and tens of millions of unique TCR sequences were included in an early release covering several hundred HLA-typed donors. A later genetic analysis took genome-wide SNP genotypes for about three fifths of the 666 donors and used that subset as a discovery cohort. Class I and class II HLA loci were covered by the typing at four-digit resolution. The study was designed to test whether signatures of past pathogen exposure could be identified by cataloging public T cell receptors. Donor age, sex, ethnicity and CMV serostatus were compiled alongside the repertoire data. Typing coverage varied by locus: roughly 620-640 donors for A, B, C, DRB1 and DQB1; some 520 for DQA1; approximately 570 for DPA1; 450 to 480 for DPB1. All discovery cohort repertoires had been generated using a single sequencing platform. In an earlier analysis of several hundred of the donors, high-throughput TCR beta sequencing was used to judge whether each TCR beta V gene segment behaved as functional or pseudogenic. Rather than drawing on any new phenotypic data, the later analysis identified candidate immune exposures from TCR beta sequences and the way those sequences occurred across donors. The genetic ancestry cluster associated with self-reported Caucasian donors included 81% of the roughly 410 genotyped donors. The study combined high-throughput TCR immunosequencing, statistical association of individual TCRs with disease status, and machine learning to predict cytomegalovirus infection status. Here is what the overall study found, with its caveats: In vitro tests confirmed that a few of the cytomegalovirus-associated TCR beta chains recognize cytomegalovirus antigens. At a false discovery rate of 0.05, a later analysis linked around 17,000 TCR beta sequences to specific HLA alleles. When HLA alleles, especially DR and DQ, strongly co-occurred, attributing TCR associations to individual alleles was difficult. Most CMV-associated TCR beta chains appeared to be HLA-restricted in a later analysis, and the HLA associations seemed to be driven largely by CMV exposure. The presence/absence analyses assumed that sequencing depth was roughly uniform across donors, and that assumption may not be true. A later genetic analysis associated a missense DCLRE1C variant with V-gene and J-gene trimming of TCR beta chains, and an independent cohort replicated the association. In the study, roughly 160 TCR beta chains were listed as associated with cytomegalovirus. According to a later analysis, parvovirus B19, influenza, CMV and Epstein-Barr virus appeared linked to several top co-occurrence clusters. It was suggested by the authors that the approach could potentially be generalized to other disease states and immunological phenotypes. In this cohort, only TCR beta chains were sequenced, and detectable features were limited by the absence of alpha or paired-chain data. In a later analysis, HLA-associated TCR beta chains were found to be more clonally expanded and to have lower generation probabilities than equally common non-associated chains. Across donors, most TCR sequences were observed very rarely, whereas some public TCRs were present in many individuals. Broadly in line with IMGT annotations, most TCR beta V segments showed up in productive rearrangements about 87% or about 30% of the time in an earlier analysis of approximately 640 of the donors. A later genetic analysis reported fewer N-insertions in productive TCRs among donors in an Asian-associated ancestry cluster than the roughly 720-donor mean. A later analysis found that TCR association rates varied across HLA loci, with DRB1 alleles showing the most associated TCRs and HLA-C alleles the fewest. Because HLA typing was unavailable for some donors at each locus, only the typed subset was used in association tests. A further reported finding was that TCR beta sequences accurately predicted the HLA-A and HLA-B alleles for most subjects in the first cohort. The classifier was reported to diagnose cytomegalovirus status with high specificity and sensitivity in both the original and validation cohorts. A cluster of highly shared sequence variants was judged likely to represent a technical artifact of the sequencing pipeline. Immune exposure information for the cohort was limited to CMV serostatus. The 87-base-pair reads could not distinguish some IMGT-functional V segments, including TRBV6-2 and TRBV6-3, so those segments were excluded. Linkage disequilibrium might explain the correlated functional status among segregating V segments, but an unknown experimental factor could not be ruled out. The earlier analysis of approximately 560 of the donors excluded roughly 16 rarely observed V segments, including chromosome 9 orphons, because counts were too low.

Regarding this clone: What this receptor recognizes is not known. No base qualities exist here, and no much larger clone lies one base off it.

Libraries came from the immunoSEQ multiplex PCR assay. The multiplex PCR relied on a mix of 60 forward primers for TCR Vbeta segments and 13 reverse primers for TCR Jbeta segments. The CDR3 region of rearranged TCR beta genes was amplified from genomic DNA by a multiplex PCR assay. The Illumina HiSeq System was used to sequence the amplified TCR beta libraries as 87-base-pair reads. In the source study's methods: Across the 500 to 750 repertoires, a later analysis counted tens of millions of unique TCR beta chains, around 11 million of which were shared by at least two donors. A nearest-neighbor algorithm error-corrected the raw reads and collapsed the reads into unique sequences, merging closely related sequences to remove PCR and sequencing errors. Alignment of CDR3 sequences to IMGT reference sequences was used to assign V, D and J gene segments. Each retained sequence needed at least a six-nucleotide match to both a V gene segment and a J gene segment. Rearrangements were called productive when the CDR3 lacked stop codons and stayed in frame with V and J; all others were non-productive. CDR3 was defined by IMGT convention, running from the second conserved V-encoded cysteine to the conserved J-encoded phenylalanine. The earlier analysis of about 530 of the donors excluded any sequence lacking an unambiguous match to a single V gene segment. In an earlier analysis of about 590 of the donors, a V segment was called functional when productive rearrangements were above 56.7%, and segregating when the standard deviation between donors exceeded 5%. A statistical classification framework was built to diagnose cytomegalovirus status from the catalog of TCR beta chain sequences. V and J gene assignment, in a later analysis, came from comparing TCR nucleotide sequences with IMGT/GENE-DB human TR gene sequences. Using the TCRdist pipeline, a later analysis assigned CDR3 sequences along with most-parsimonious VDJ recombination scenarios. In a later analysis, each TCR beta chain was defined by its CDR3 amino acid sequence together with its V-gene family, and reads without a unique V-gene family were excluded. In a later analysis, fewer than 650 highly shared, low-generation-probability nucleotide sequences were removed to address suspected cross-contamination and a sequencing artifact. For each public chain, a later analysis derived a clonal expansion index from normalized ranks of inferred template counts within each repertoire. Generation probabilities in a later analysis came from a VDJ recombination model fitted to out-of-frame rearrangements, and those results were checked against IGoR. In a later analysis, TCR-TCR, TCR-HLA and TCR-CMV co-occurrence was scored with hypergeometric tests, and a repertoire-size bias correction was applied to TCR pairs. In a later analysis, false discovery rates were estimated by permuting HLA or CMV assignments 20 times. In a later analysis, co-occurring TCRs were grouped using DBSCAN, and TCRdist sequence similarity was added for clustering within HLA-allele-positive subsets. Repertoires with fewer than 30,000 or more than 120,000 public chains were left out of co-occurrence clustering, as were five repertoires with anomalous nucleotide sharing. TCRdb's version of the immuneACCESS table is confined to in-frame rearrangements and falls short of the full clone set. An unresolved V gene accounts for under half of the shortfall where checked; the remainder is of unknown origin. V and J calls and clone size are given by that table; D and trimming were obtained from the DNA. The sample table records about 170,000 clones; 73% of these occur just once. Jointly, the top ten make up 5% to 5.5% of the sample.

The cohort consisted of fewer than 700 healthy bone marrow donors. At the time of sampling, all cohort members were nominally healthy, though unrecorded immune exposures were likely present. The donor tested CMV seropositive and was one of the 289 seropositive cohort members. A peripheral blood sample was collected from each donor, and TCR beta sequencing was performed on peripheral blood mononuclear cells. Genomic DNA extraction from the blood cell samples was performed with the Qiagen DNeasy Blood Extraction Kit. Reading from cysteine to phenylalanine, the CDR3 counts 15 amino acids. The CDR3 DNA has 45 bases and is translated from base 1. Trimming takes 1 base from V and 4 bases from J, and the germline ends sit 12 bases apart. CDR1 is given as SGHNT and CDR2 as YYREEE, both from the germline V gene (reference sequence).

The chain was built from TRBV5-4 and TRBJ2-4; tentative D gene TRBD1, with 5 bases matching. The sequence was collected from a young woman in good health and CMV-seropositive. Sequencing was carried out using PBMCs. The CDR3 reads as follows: CASSLPLGPKNIQYF. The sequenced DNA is TGTGCCAGCAGCTTGCCGCTGGGGCCAAAAAACATTCAGTACTTC. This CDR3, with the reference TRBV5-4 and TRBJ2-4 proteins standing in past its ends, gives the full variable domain ETGVTQSPTHLIKTRGQQVTLRCSSQSGHNTVSWYQQALGQGPQFIFQYYREEENGRGNFPPRFSGLQFPNYSSELNVNALELDDSALYLCASSLPLGPKNIQYFGAGTRLSVL.